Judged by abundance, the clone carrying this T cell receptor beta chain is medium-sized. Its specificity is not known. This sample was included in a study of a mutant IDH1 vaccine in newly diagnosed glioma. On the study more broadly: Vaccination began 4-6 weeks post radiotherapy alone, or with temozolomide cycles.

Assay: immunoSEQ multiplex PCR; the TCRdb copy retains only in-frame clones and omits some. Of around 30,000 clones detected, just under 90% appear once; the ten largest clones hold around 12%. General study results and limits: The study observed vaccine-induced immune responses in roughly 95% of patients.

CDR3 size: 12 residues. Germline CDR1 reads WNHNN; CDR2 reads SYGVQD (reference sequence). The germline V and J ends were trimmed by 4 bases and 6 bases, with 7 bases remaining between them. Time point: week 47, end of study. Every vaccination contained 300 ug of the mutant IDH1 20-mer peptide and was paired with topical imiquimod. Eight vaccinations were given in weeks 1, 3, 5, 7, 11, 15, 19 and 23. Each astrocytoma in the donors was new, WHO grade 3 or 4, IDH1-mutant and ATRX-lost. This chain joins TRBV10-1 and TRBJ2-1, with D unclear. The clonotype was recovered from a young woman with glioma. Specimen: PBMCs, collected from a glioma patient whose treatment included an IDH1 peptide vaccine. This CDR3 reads CASSALSNEQFF. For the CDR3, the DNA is TGCGCCAGCAGTGCTCTCTCCAATGAGCAGTTCTTC.